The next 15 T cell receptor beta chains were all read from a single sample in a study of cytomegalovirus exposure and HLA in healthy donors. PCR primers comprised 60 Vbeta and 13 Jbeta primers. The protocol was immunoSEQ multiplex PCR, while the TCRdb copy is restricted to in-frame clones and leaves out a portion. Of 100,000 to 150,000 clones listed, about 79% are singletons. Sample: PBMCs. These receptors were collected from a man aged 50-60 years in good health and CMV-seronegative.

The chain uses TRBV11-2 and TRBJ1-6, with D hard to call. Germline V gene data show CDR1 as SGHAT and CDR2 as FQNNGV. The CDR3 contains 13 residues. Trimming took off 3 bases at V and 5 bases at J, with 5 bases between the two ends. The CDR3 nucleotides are TGTGCCAGCAGCTTGCAGGATAATTCACCCCTCCACTTT. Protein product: CASSLQDNSPLHF.

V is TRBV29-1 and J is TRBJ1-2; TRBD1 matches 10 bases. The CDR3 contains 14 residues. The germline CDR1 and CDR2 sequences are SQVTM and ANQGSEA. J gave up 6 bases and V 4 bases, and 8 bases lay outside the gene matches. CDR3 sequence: CSVVEGDRGHGYTF. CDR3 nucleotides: TGCAGCGTTGTGGAGGGGGACAGGGGTCATGGCTACACCTTC.

The CDR3 bases are TGCGCCAGCAGCCAAGATAGGCGGGACAGCAATTCACCCCTCCACTTT. Translation gives CASSQDRRDSNSPLHF. The V gene is TRBV4-1, the J gene TRBJ1-6, with 7 bases lining up with TRBD1. CDR3 size: 16 residues. Unmatched junction bases numbered 6, after V lost 0 bases and J lost 7 bases. CDR1 and CDR2 (germline): MGHRA, YSYEKL.

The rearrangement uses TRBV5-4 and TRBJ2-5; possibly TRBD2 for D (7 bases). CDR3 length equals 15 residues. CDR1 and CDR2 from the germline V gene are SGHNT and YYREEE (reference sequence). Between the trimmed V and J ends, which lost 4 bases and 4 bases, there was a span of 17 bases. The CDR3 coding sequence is TGTGCCAGCAGCCTAGAGCGGAGGGGGGGAGAGACCCAGTACTTC. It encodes CASSLERRGGETQYF. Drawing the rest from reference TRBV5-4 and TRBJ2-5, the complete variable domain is ETGVTQSPTHLIKTRGQQVTLRCSSQSGHNTVSWYQQALGQGPQFIFQYYREEENGRGNFPPRFSGLQFPNYSSELNVNALELDDSALYLCASSLERRGGETQYFGPGTRLLVL.

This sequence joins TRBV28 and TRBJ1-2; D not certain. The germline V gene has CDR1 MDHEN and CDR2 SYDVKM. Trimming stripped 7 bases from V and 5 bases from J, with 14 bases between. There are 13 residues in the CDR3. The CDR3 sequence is CASMPQILYGYTF. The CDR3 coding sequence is TGTGCCAGCATGCCTCAGATCCTTTATGGCTACACCTTC.

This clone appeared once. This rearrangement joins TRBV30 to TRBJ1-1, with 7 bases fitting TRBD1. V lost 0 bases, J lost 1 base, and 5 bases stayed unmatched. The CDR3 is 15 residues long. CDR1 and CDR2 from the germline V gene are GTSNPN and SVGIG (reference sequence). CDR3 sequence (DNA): TGTGCCTGGAGTGTACAGGGGCGAAGGAACACTGAAGCTTTCTTT. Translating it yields CAWSVQGRRNTEAFF.

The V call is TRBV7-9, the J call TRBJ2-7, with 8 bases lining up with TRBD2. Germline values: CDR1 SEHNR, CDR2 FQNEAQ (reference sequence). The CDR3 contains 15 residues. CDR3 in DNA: TGTGCCAGCAGCGCCAGCGCGGGGGGCTTCTACGGGCAGTACGTC. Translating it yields CASSASAGGFYGQYV.

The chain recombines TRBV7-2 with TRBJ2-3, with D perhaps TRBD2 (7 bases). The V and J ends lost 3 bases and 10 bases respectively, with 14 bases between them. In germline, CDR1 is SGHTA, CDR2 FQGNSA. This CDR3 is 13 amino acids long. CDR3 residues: CASSFGGGGAQYF. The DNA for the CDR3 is TGTGCCAGCAGCTTCGGCGGGGGCGGGGCGCAGTATTTT. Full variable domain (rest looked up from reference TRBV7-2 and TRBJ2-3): GAGVSQSPSNKVTEKGKDVELRCDPISGHTALYWYRQSLGQGLEFLIYFQGNSAPDKSGLPSDRFSAERTGGSVSTLTIQRTQQEDSAVYLCASSFGGGGAQYFGPGTRLTVL.

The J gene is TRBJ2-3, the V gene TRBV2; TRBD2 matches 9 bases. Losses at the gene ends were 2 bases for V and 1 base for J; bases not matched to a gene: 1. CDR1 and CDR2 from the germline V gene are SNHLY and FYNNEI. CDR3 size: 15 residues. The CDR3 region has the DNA TGTGCCAGCAGTGAACAGCGGGGGGGCACAGATACGCAGTATTTT. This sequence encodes CASSEQRGGTDTQYF. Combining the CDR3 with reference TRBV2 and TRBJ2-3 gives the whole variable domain EPEVTQTPSHQVTQMGQEVILRCVPISNHLYFYWYRQILGQKVEFLVSFYNNEISEKSEIFDDQFSVERPDGSNFTLKIRSTKLEDSAMYFCASSEQRGGTDTQYFGPGTRLTVL.

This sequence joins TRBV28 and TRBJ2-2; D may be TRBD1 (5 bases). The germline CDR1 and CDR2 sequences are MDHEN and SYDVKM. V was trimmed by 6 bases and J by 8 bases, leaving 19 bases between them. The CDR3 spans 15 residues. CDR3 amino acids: CASSLEGQGSGELFF. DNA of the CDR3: TGTGCCAGCAGCCTCGAAGGGCAGGGTTCGGGGGAGCTGTTTTTT.

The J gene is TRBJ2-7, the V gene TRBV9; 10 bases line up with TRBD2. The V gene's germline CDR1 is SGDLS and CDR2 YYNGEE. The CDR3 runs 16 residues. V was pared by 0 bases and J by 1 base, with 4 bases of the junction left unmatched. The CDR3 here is CASSVGAGGESYEQYF. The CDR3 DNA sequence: TGTGCCAGCAGCGTAGGAGCGGGGGGGGAATCCTACGAGCAGTACTTC.

The CDR3 nucleotides read TGTGCCAGCAGCGTTCAGCTCGGGGGGGCAGGGGAGACCCAGTACTTC. Its translation is CASSVQLGGAGETQYF. The gene calls are TRBV9 and TRBJ2-5, with 8 bases identical to TRBD2. The germline gives CDR1 SGDLS, CDR2 YYNGEE. With 2 bases clipped from V and 5 bases from J, the junction kept 11 bases outside the gene matches. The CDR3 runs to 16 residues.

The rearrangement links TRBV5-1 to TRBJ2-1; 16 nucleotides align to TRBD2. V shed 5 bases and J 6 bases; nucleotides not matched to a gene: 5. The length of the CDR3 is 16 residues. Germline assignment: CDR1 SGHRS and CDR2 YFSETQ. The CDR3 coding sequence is TGCGCCAGCAGGCCCGGGACTAGCGGGGGGGCCAATGAGCAGTTCTTC. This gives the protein CASRPGTSGGANEQFF.

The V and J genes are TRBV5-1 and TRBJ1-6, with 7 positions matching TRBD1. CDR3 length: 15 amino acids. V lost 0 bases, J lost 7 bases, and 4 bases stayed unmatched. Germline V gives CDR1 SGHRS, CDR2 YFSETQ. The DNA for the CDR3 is TGCGCCAGCAGCTTGGATCCAGGGGGGAATTCACCCCTCCACTTT. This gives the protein CASSLDPGGNSPLHF.

The CDR3 region has the DNA TGTGCCAGCAGTTACCCGGCCCAAAGCGATGGCTACACCTTC. It specifies CASSYPAQSDGYTF. This chain connects TRBV6-6 to TRBJ1-2, with D hard to call. The CDR3 loop spans 14 amino acids. The V end lost 2 bases, the J end lost 6 bases, and 13 bases lay between the germline ends. In germline, CDR1 is MNHNY, CDR2 SVGAGI (reference sequence).